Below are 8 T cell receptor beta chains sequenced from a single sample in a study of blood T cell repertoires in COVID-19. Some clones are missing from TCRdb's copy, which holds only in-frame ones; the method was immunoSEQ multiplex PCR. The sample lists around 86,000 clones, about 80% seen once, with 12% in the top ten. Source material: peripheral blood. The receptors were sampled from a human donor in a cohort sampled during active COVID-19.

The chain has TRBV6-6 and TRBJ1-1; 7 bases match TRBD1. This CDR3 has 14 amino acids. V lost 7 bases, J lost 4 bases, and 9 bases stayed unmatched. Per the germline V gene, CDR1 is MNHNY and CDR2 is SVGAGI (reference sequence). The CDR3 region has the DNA TGTGCCAGCACCGTAGACAGGGCGGGCACTGAAGCTTTCTTT. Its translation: CASTVDRAGTEAFF.

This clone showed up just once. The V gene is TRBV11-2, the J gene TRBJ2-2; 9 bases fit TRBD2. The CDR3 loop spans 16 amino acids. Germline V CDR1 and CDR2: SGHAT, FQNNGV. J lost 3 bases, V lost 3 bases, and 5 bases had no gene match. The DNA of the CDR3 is TGTGCCAGCAGCTTCGGAAGCGGGAGGTACACCGGGGAGCTGTTTTTT. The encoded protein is CASSFGSGRYTGELFF.

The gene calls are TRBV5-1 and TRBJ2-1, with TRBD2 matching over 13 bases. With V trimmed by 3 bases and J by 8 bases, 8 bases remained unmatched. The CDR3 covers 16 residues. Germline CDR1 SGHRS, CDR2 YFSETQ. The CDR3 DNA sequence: TGCGCCAGCAGCTATACTAGCGGGAGGGAGACCGATGAGCAGTTCTTC. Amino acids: CASSYTSGRETDEQFF.

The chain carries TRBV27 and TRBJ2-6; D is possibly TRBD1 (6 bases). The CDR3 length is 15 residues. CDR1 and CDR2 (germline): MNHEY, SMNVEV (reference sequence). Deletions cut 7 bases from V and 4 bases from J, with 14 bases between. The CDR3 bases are TGTGCCAGCAAACAGGGCACTTTGGGGGCCAACGTCCTGACTTTC. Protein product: CASKQGTLGANVLTF.

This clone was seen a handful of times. The CDR3 spells CASSPLERADYGYTF. In nucleotides, the CDR3 is TGTGCCAGCAGCCCCCTGGAGAGGGCTGACTATGGCTACACCTTC. This sequence joins TRBV7-9 and TRBJ1-2; D remains unclear. The CDR3 contains 15 residues. Trimming took 5 bases from V and 3 from J, leaving 16 bases between them. Germline V gives CDR1 SEHNR, CDR2 FQNEAQ (reference sequence). Combining the CDR3 with reference TRBV7-9 and TRBJ1-2 gives the whole variable domain DTGVSQNPRHKITKRGQNVTFRCDPISEHNRLYWYRQTLGQGPEFLTYFQNEAQLEKSRLLSDRFSAERPKGSFSTLEIQRTEQGDSAMYLCASSPLERADYGYTFGSGTRLTVV.

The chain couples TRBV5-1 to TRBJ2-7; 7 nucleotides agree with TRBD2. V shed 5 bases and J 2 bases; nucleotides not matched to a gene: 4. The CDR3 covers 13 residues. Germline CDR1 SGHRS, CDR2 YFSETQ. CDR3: CASRGLNPYEQYF. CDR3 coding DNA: TGCGCCAGCAGGGGACTAAATCCCTACGAGCAGTACTTC.

The CDR3 nucleotides read TGTGCCAGTACCGCGATTGGACAGGGTAACACTGAAGCTTTCTTT. Translating it yields CASTAIGQGNTEAFF. The genes are TRBV19 and TRBJ1-1, with TRBD1 matching 8 bases. Germline V gives CDR1 LNHDA, CDR2 SQIVND (reference sequence). The CDR3 consists of 15 residues. J gave up 2 bases and V 7 bases, and 9 bases lay outside the gene matches. Using reference TRBV19 and TRBJ1-1 for the parts outside the CDR3, the full variable domain is DGGITQSPKYLFRKEGQNVTLSCEQNLNHDAMYWYRQDPGQGLRLIYYSQIVNDFQKGDIAEGYSVSREKKESFPLTVTSAQKNPTAFYLCASTAIGQGNTEAFFGQGTRLTVV.

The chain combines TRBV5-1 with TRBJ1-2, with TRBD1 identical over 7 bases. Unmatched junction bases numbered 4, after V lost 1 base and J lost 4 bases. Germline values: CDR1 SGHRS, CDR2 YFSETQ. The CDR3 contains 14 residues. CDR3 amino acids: CASSLTGDRYGYTF. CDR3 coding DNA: TGCGCCAGCAGCTTGACAGGGGATCGCTATGGCTACACCTTC.